The rows below give T cell receptor beta chains drawn from one sample of a study of CXCR3-negative and CXCR3-positive naive CD8 T cells. For each CDR3 protein, TCRdb gives one entry from its re-call of the 5' RACE reads, without DNA. This sample's table has around 92,000 distinct CDR3 sequences. Sequences were obtained from naive CXCR3- CD8+ T cells from blood. Receptors originate from a human donor in good health. Some clones in this sample may be carry-over from other donors' samples. Both conserved end residues are part of each CDR3.

J gene	V gene	CDR3 protein
TRBJ2-2	TRBV7-6	CASSLEGGRWTLGELFF
TRBJ2-7	TRBV7-9	CASSNTWGGSEQYF
TRBJ2-6	TRBV7-3	CASSQPSSSGVSGANVLTF
TRBJ1-1	TRBV13	CASSSLGGANTEAFF
TRBJ2-7	TRBV7-3	CASSSQGGYEQYF
TRBJ2-7	TRBV4-1	CASSHEFSVSYEQYF
TRBJ2-1	TRBV7-9	CASSPRDNSYNEQFF
TRBJ2-1	TRBV5-1	CASSPYSGTGTYNEQFF
TRBJ1-5	TRBV15	CATSSTGNQPQHF
TRBJ2-6	TRBV12-3/TRBV12-4	CASSNPLSGANVLTF
TRBJ2-7	TRBV3-1	CASSRGRLAATYEQYF
TRBJ2-2	TRBV14	CASSQDQSPPVGELFF
TRBJ2-3	TRBV28	CASESGGVQDTQYF
TRBJ2-2	TRBV5-5	CASSLRALTGELFF
TRBJ2-7	TRBV4-1	CASSQASSYEQYF
TRBJ2-3	TRBV29-1	CSVEVPNYTDTQYF
TRBJ1-6	TRBV5-1	CASATGLKDSPLHF
TRBJ2-7	TRBV7-8	CASSPRVIRTYEQYF
TRBJ1-1	TRBV14	CASSQTLWRNTEAFF
TRBJ2-1	TRBV12-3/TRBV12-4	CASSLAHLSYNEQFF
TRBJ2-7	TRBV12-3/TRBV12-4	CASSLSGFLYEQYF
TRBJ2-7	TRBV4-1	CASSHGQGVHEQYF
TRBJ2-7	TRBV29-1	CSVEDLTGNPYEQYF
TRBJ1-1	TRBV11-1	CASSLVGNTEAFF
TRBJ2-1	TRBV27	CASSFGVSTYNEQFF
TRBJ2-7	TRBV3-1	CASSQFPTYEQYF
TRBJ2-1	TRBV5-1	CASSLNRGNEQFF
TRBJ1-1	TRBV7-9	CASSLLAEAFF
TRBJ2-1	TRBV7-6	CASSLGGSYNEQFF
TRBJ1-3	TRBV12-3/TRBV12-4	CASSFPGADSGNTIYF
TRBJ1-2	TRBV12-3/TRBV12-4	CASSYPAYGYTF
TRBJ2-7	TRBV2	CASSVDGYEQYF
TRBJ2-5	TRBV28	CASDTLAGGETQYF
TRBJ2-3	TRBV29-1	CSVGRDGYTDTQYF
TRBJ2-1	TRBV6-6	CASRPTVTYNEQFF
TRBJ1-4	TRBV5-1	CASSLRPGQVVEKLFF
TRBJ2-7	TRBV4-3	CASSQDPSGVTYEQYF
TRBJ2-1	TRBV7-6	CASSDSGPLYNEQFF
TRBJ1-2	TRBV18	CASSEGQTNYGYTF
TRBJ2-2	TRBV29-1	CSVETGDTGELFF
TRBJ2-7	TRBV28	CASSWGRYEQYF
TRBJ2-4	TRBV2	CASSEALHKGADIQYF
TRBJ2-7	TRBV27	CASSLATGPHEQYF
TRBJ2-7	TRBV6-2/TRBV6-3	CASSYYGNTYEQYF
TRBJ1-1	TRBV6-2/TRBV6-3	CASSYKATLNTEAFF
TRBJ1-1	TRBV12-3/TRBV12-4	CASSFGGGDTEAFF
TRBJ2-3	TRBV14	CASSQWGPTDTQYF
TRBJ2-1	TRBV7-9	CASSYPSAGGSSYNEQFF
TRBJ2-1	TRBV12-3/TRBV12-4	CASSYVGTLGEQFF
TRBJ1-1	TRBV6-6	CASSYSIGRNLNTEAFF
TRBJ2-1	TRBV6-5	CASSPGTEPYNEQFF
TRBJ1-2	TRBV6-5	CASSTMRTDGYTF
TRBJ2-3	TRBV2	CASRSNRGQYTQYF
TRBJ2-5	TRBV5-4	CASSPPTGLRETQYF